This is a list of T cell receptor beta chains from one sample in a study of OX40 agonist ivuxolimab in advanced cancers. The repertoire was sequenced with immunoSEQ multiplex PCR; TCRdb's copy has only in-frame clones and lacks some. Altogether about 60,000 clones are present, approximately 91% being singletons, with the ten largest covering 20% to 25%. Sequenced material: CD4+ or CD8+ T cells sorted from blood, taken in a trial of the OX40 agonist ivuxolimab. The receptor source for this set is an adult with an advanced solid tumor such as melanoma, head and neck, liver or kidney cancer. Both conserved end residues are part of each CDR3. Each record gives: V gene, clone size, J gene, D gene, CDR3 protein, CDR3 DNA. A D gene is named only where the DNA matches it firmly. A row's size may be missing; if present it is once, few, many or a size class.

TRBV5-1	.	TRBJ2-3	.	CASSFLSTRTVPDTQYF	TGCGCCAGCAGCTTTCTTTCAACAAGGACAGTTCCAGATACGCAGTATTTT
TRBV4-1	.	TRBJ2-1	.	CASSQGSPTYNEQFF	TGCGCCAGCAGCCAAGGTTCGCCCACCTACAATGAGCAGTTCTTC
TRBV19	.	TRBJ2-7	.	CATAPLGSFESSYEQYF	TGTGCCACCGCACCACTCGGAAGCTTCGAAAGCTCCTACGAGCAGTACTTC
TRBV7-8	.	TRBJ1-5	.	CASSLEFSAFGNQPQHF	TGTGCCAGCAGCTTAGAGTTCTCCGCTTTTGGCAATCAGCCCCAGCATTTT
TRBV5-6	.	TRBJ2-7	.	CASSPLPDSGTGMSTYF	TGTGCCAGCAGCCCCCTCCCGGATTCGGGGACCGGCATGTCAACGTACTTC
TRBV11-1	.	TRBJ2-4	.	CASSPIGDKNIQYF	TGTGCCAGCAGTCCGATAGGGGATAAAAACATTCAGTACTTC
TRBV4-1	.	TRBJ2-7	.	CASSQDFRVYEQYF	TGCGCCAGCAGCCAAGATTTCCGGGTGTACGAGCAGTACTTC
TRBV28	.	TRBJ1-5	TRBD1	CASSMTGNNQPQHF	TGTGCCAGCAGTATGACAGGGAACAATCAGCCCCAGCATTTT
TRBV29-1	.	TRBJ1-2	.	CSVEGEDTSNYGYTF	TGCAGCGTTGAAGGGGAGGACACCTCTAACTATGGCTACACCTTC
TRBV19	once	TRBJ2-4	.	CASSIGGTLNIQYF	TGTGCCAGTAGTATTGGGGGAACCCTAAACATTCAGTACTTC
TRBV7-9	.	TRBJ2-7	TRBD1	CASSPTGPQYYEQYF	TGTGCCAGCAGCCCGACAGGGCCTCAATACTACGAGCAGTACTTC
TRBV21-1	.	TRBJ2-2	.	CASSKVGGDVTGELFF	TGTGCCAGCAGCAAAGTGGGCGGGGATGTCACCGGGGAGCTGTTTTTT
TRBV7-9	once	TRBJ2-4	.	CASSAPENIQYF	TGTGCCAGCAGCGCCCCCGAAAACATTCAGTACTTC
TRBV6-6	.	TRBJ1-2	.	CASSYQYSGGSGYTF	TGTGCCAGCAGTTACCAGTATAGTGGTGGGAGTGGCTACACCTTC
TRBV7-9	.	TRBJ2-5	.	CASSFGRSARAQETQYF	TGTGCCAGCAGCTTTGGTCGAAGCGCGAGAGCACAAGAGACCCAGTACTTC
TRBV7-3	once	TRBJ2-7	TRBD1	CASSYSTGTGYDEQYF	TGTGCCAGCAGCTACTCTACCGGGACAGGGTACGACGAGCAGTACTTC
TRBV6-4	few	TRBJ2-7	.	CASSDSNLGQQYF	TGTGCCAGCAGTGACTCGAACCTCGGCCAGCAGTACTTC
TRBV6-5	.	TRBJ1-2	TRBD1	CASSPGQGSYGYTF	TGTGCCAGCAGTCCGGGACAGGGCAGCTATGGCTACACCTTC
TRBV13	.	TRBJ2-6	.	CASSLGWGLSSGANVLTF	TGTGCCAGCAGCTTAGGGTGGGGCCTATCCTCTGGGGCCAACGTCCTGACTTTC
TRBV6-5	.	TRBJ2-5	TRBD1	CASSTYRGQETQYF	TGTGCCAGCAGTACCTACAGGGGGCAAGAGACCCAGTACTTC
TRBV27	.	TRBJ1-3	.	CASSDFSGNTIYF	TGTGCCAGCAGCGACTTCTCTGGAAACACCATATATTTT
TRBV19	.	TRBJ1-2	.	CASSIPGDYGYTF	TGTGCCAGTAGTATACCCGGGGACTATGGCTACACCTTC
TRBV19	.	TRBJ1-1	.	CASSPLVSNTEAFF	TGTGCCAGTAGTCCCCTCGTAAGTAACACTGAAGCTTTCTTT
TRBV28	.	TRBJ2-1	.	CASSSSGSNEQFF	TGTGCCAGCAGTTCCTCGGGTTCCAATGAGCAGTTCTTC
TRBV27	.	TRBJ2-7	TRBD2	CASSLWASGSHYEQYF	TGTGCCAGCAGTTTATGGGCTAGCGGGAGTCACTACGAGCAGTACTTC
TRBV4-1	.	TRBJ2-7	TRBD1	CASSQKTGLGSEQYF	TGCGCCAGCAGCCAGAAGACAGGGCTAGGTTCCGAGCAGTACTTC
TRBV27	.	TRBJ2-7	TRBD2	CASSFGTIYEQYF	TGTGCCAGCAGTTTCGGGACTATCTACGAGCAGTACTTC
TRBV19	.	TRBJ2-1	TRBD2	CASSILAGVNEQFF	TGTGCCAGTAGTATTTTAGCGGGAGTCAATGAGCAGTTCTTC
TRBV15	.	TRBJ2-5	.	CATSRGEETQYF	TGTGCCACCAGCCGCGGGGAGGAGACCCAGTACTTC
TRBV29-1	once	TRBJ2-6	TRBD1	CSVEELGTGTSGANVLTF	TGCAGCGTTGAAGAATTAGGGACAGGGACCTCTGGGGCCAACGTCCTGACTTTC
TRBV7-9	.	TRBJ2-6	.	CASSLGDPNVLTF	TGTGCCAGCAGCTTAGGGGACCCCAACGTCCTGACTTTC
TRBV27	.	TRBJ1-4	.	CASSLSFPTNEKLFF	TGTGCCAGCAGTTTATCTTTCCCAACTAATGAAAAACTGTTTTTT
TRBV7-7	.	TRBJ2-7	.	CASSLAPGPGYEQYF	TGTGCTAGCAGCTTAGCTCCAGGGCCAGGCTACGAGCAGTACTTC
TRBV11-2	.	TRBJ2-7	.	CASSLAGSYEQYF	TGTGCCAGCAGCTTAGCAGGGTCCTACGAGCAGTACTTC
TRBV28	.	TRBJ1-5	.	CASSLIWWAWPQHF	TGTGCCAGCAGTTTAATCTGGTGGGCTTGGCCCCAGCATTTT
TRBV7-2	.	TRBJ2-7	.	CASSPDRESYEQYF	TGTGCCAGCAGTCCTGACCGCGAATCCTACGAGCAGTACTTC
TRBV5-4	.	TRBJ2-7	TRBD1	CASSSPDRGFGEQYF	TGTGCCAGCAGCTCCCCGGACAGGGGATTTGGGGAGCAGTACTTC
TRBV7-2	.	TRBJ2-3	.	CASSPPLHDTQYF	TGTGCCAGCAGCCCTCCCCTCCATGATACGCAGTATTTT
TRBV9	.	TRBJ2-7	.	CASSPRDIPYEQYF	TGTGCCAGCAGCCCCCGGGACATTCCCTACGAGCAGTACTTC
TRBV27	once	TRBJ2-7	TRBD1	CASSGLGQGGEQYF	TGTGCCAGCAGTGGCCTGGGACAGGGGGGCGAGCAGTACTTC
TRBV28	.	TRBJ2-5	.	CASSLGTPPQTQYF	TGTGCCAGCAGTTTAGGGACTCCTCCTCAGACCCAGTACTTC
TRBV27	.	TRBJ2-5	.	CASSSYRAGARETQYF	TGTGCCAGCAGTTCGTACCGGGCAGGGGCCCGGGAGACCCAGTACTTC
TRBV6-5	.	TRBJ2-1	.	CASSTDNEQFF	TGTGCCAGCAGTACGGACAATGAGCAGTTCTTC
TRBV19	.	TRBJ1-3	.	CASSILDISGNTIYF	TGTGCCAGTAGTATACTGGACATCTCTGGAAACACCATATATTTT
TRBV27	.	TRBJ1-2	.	CASSLVGASFYGYTF	TGTGCCAGCAGTTTAGTGGGGGCGAGTTTCTATGGCTACACCTTC
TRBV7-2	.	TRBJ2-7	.	CASSLNIGYEQYF	TGTGCCAGCAGTCTCAATATAGGCTACGAGCAGTACTTC
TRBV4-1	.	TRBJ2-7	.	CASSQDSTGKSSYEQYF	TGCGCCAGCAGCCAAGATTCAACGGGTAAGAGCTCCTACGAGCAGTACTTC